This T cell receptor (beta chain) stems from a study of CD8 T cells in Susac syndrome. About the study: At the time of blood draw, patients with Susac syndrome were therapy-naive, receiving corticosteroids, or receiving intravenous immunoglobulin alone.

Reverse transcription of 0.5 to 1 ug RNA was performed with random hexamers. Multiplex immunoSEQ PCR targeted 54 Vbeta and 13 Jbeta TCR beta segments. TCRdb ran MiXCR on the immunoSEQ multiplex PCR reads and lists one entry per CDR3 protein. The sample holds around 200,000 distinct CDR3 sequences, 95% seen once. The Susac syndrome patients fit the recently defined diagnostic criteria for definite or probable disease. Purification of the CD8+ and CD4+ T cells relied on negative isolation, and TEMRA cells underwent FACS enrichment. The sequenced sample consisted of CD4+ T cells from PBMCs. The receptor's source is a human donor with Susac syndrome.

As DNA, the CDR3 is TGTGCCAGCAGGGCCGGACAGGGGAGCTGGGGCTACACCTTC. Translated: CASRAGQGSWGYTF. The chain links TRBV9 to TRBJ1-2; TRBD1 matches at 9 bases. There are 14 residues in the CDR3. CDR1 is SGDLS and CDR2 is YYNGEE in the germline V gene. The J segment lost 8 bases and the V segment lost 5 bases, leaving 10 bases of the junction unmatched.